The entry that follows covers one T cell receptor (beta chain) sequence. Its matching antigen is unknown. This sample stems from a study of CD8 T cells in Susac syndrome. TEMRA cells were FACS-enriched and CD8+ and CD4+ T cells negatively isolated. Study-wide results and caveats: The study conceded that its TCR sequencing and HLA analysis involved relatively few individuals.

A quantity of roughly 0.5 to 1 ug RNA underwent reverse transcription using random hexamers. Using its own MiXCR run on the immunoSEQ multiplex PCR reads, TCRdb lists one record per CDR3 protein. The table lists 90,000 to 150,000 distinct CDR3 sequences, 85% to 95% of them singletons. Sequencing was carried out using CD4+ T cells from PBMCs. This TCR was sampled from a human donor with multiple sclerosis.

CDR3 residues: CAWSSRGGPHNEQFF. CDR3 in DNA: TGTGCCTGGAGCTCCCGCGGGGGGCCCCACAATGAGCAGTTCTTC. J is TRBJ2-1 and V is TRBV30, with 8 bases matching TRBD2. The CDR3 runs 15 residues. Germline loops: CDR1 GTSNPN, CDR2 SVGIG (reference sequence). The trim removed 3 bases at V and 5 bases at J, leaving 9 bases unmatched.